The entry that follows covers one T cell receptor (beta chain) sequence. These data come from a study of blood T cell repertoires in COVID-19. CDR3 size: 13 residues. Germline loops: CDR1 SEHNR, CDR2 FQNEAQ (reference sequence). The ends lost 5 bases at V and 5 bases at J; junction bases unmatched: 4. The table came from immunoSEQ multiplex PCR; TCRdb's copy has only in-frame clones and leaves some out. The sample lists some 300,000 clones; around 84% were seen once. The material sequenced was peripheral blood. The source of this sequence is a man aged 65 to 85 with acute or convalescent COVID-19. The rearrangement uses TRBV7-9 and TRBJ2-5; 8 nucleotides line up with TRBD2. CDR3 in DNA: TGTGCCAGCAGCCAGACTAGCGTGGAGACCCAGTACTTC. This sequence encodes CASSQTSVETQYF.